This TCR beta chain was captured by sequencing in a study of blood T cells in healthy people across ages. Whole-study results and caveats: The study lacked donor CMV status, which possibly confounded expanded clonotype changes.

Through a sample-barcoded 5' primer and a J-beta primer mix, a second PCR was run for roughly 6 to 12 cycles. TCRdb reprocessed the 5' RACE reads with MiXCR, giving one entry per CDR3 protein. The sample lists about 510,000 distinct CDR3 sequences, about 26% seen once, with under 4.5% in the top ten. Germline CDR1 SGHDT, CDR2 YYEEEE. V dropped 1 base and J dropped 3 bases, with 14 bases sitting between them. The CDR3 is made up of 15 amino acids. To note about this clonotype: What it recognizes is unknown.

The same sample was also used in a study of T cells of mothers and their children.

The V call is TRBV5-6, the J call TRBJ2-7, with D maybe TRBD1 (5 bases). The source is a boy between 2 and 15 years old in good health. Sequenced sample: blood. In nucleotides, the CDR3 is TGTGCCAGCAGCTTGAGTCCCGGACATCACTACGAGCAGTACTTC. It codes for CASSLSPGHHYEQYF.